What follows are 28 T cell receptor beta chains derived from one specimen sequenced in a study of regulatory T cells in long-lasting Graves disease. The time point denotes: newly diagnosed GD, antithyroid drugs for less than 3 months. PBMC RNA was the source of the TCR library. Sequencing libraries for TCR beta were prepared with iRepertoire HTBI primers and Arm-PCR of CDR3 regions. TCRdb fed the multiplex PCR reads into MiXCR, producing one record per CDR3 protein. The sample includes around 450,000 distinct CDR3 sequences, around 15% of them seen just once. This sample was shared with a second study, whose subject was T cells in Graves' hyperthyroidism and ophthalmopathy.

The source was peripheral blood mononuclear cells (PBMCs), collected at new diagnosis, from a patient treated with antithyroid drugs. These TCRs come from a man in his forties or fifties with Graves disease.

There are a few counts of this clonotype. The V call is TRBV28, the J call TRBJ2-7; D gene uncertain. The CDR3 contains 12 residues. Germline loops: CDR1 MDHEN, CDR2 SYDVKM. Trimming stripped 3 bases from V and 4 bases from J, with 7 bases between. CDR3 DNA sequence: TGTGCCAGCAGTTTCCAGTTGTACGAGCAGTACTTC. Translating it yields CASSFQLYEQYF.

This clonotype has ten or more counts. J is TRBJ2-3 and V is TRBV10-3; perhaps TRBD1 as D (6 bases). Germline CDR1 ENHRY, CDR2 SYGVKD. Trimming removed 7 bases at V and 3 bases at J, with 17 bases between. CDR3 length equals 15 residues. In DNA form, the CDR3 reads TGTGCCATCACTCAGGGGCCCGGGTGGACAGATACGCAGTATTTT. Translated: CAITQGPGWTDTQYF.

This clonotype has more than one count but fewer than ten. A much bigger clone sits one base away, suggesting this may be a read error. The chain links TRBV28 to TRBJ1-5, with 11 bases lining up with TRBD1. From germline, CDR1 is MDHEN and CDR2 SYDVKM. The length of the CDR3 is 13 residues. V was clipped by 8 bases and J by 6 bases; unmatched bases: 3. CDR3 nucleotide sequence: TGTGCCAGCGGGGACAGGGGGACTCAGCCCCAGCATTTT. This encodes CASGDRGTQPQHF.

This clonotype was detected ten times or more. The V gene is TRBV2, the J gene TRBJ2-1, with D possibly being TRBD2 (6 bases). V lost 4 bases and J lost 1, with 11 bases in between. CDR1 and CDR2 from the germline V gene are SNHLY and FYNNEI. CDR3 size: 15 residues. CDR3 protein: CASSVAGRSYNEQFF. The CDR3 coding sequence is TGTGCCAGCAGTGTGGCGGGGAGATCCTACAATGAGCAGTTCTTC.

The rearrangement links TRBV2 to TRBJ2-1, with 12 positions matching TRBD2. Per the germline V gene, CDR1 is SNHLY and CDR2 is FYNNEI. Trimming removed 3 bases from V and 6 bases from J; junction bases left unmatched: 3. There are 15 residues in the CDR3. The CDR3 sequence is CASSDLAGGVNEQFF. In nucleotides, the CDR3 is TGTGCCAGCAGTGATCTAGCGGGGGGGGTCAATGAGCAGTTCTTC. Full variable domain (rest looked up from reference TRBV2 and TRBJ2-1): EPEVTQTPSHQVTQMGQEVILRCVPISNHLYFYWYRQILGQKVEFLVSFYNNEISEKSEIFDDQFSVERPDGSNFTLKIRSTKLEDSAMYFCASSDLAGGVNEQFFGPGTRLTVL.

This clonotype was seen many times. This chain connects TRBV2 to TRBJ2-7; the match to TRBD2 covers 9 bases. The trim removed 6 bases at V and 3 bases at J, leaving 6 bases unmatched. Per germline, CDR1 SNHLY and CDR2 FYNNEI. There are 14 residues in the CDR3. CDR3 sequence: CASRRTSDYYEQYF. CDR3 in DNA: TGTGCCAGCAGGAGGACTAGCGACTACTACGAGCAGTACTTC.

This clonotype was found many times. J is TRBJ2-7 and V is TRBV28; 10 bases align to TRBD2. The germline CDR1 and CDR2 sequences are MDHEN and SYDVKM. Germline trimming cut 7 bases from V and 3 bases from J; bases unmatched to any gene: 9. The CDR3 runs to 15 residues. CDR3 region: CASNSPGLAFYEQYF. The CDR3 DNA reads as TGTGCCAGCAACTCGCCGGGACTAGCGTTCTACGAGCAGTACTTC.

This clonotype was recorded many times. One end of the junction varies from germline; a read error may be responsible. The chain combines TRBV28 with TRBJ2-1; 12 bases map to TRBD2. Germline CDR1 MDHEN, CDR2 SYDVKM. This CDR3 is built from 15 residues. In DNA form, the CDR3 reads TGTGCCAGCAGGAAAACCCCGAGGACTAGCGGGAACTGGCTCTTC. It specifies CASRKTPRTSGNWLF. Looking up the rest from reference TRBV28 and TRBJ2-1 gives the full variable domain: DVKVTQSSRYLVKRTGEKVFLECVQDMDHENMFWYRQDPGLGLRLIYFSYDVKMKEKGDIPEGYSVSREKKERFSLILESASTNQTSMYLCASRKTPRTSGNWLFGPGTRLTVL.

This clonotype came up many times. The chain carries TRBV6-1 and TRBJ2-7, with 7 nucleotides matching TRBD1. J was trimmed by 3 bases and V by 10 bases; bases with no gene match: 12. The CDR3 consists of 14 residues. The germline CDR1 and CDR2 sequences are MNHNS and SASEGT. Here the CDR3 DNA reads TGTGCCACCTCCCCGGGACAGAGACGCTACGAGCAGTACTTC. It translates to CATSPGQRRYEQYF.

Many counts were recorded for this clonotype. The V gene is TRBV20-1, the J gene TRBJ2-3; 10 nucleotides align to TRBD2. V lost 2 bases and J lost 1; bases outside the gene matches: 9. This CDR3 is 17 amino acids long. The germline V gene encodes CDR1 DFQATT and CDR2 SNEGSKA (reference sequence). The CDR3 nucleotides read TGCAGTGCTAGAACGGCTAGCGGGAGTGCGGGCACAGATACGCAGTATTTT. It yields the protein CSARTASGSAGTDTQYF.

This clonotype was detected ten times or more. The germline gene is not matched at one end of the junction; a read error may be the cause. This chain uses TRBV5-1 with TRBJ2-5; D perhaps matches TRBD2 (5 bases). Germline assignment: CDR1 SGHRS and CDR2 YFSETQ. The length of the CDR3 is 13 residues. CDR3: CASSLWGEETQYF. CDR3 DNA: TGTGCCAGCAGCTTGTGGGGAGAAGAGACCCAGTACTTC. Complete variable domain (other parts from reference TRBV5-1 and TRBJ2-5): KAGVTQTPRYLIKTRGQQVTLSCSPISGHRSVSWYQQTPGQGLQFLFEYFSETQRNKGNFPGRFSGRQFSNSRSEMNVSTLELGDSALYLCASSLWGEETQYFGPGTRLLVL.

To note about this clonotype: One end of the junction varies from germline; a read error may be responsible. This chain connects TRBV24-1 to TRBJ2-6, with a possible D match to TRBD2 (6 bases). Looked up from germline, CDR1 is KGHDR and CDR2 is SFDVKD. This CDR3 is built from 16 residues. The CDR3 DNA follows: TGTGCCACCAGTGAGGGAGGCGGCGCTGGAGCCAACGTCCTGACTTTC. Translated, it gives CATSEGGGAGANVLTF.

This clonotype was observed many times. This chain joins TRBV11-3 and TRBJ2-1; perhaps D is TRBD1 or TRBD2 (5 bases each). The J call may be in error: the DNA end matches TRBJ2-5 better. The CDR3 covers 15 residues. Germline CDR1 and CDR2: SGHNT and YENEEA. This CDR3 reads CASSLKGPPGVTQYF. CDR3 bases: TGTGCCAGCAGCCTAAAGGGACCGCCCGGGGTGACCCAGTACTTC.

This clonotype was seen at least ten times. This chain joins TRBV28 and TRBJ1-6; 7 nucleotides line up with TRBD1. CDR3 length equals 15 residues. After removal of 3 bases from V and 8 bases from J, the junction contained 7 bases not matched to a gene. Germline V gene lookup returns CDR1 MDHEN and CDR2 SYDVKM. The CDR3 sequence: CASSFTGEGDSPLHF. The CDR3 coding sequence is TGTGCCAGCAGTTTCACAGGGGAGGGGGATTCACCCCTCCACTTT.

This clonotype occurred many times. The V and J genes are TRBV9 and TRBJ2-3; 9 bases line up with TRBD1. This CDR3 spans 14 amino acids. Per germline, CDR1 SGDLS and CDR2 YYNGEE. V lost 3 bases and J lost 6; bases outside the gene matches: 5. The CDR3: CASSATGGADTQYF. The DNA of the CDR3 is TGTGCCAGCAGCGCAACAGGGGGCGCGGATACGCAGTATTTT. Full variable domain (outside the CDR3, taken from reference TRBV9 and TRBJ2-3): DSGVTQTPKHLITATGQRVTLRCSPRSGDLSVYWYQQSLDQGLQFLIQYYNGEERAKGNILERFSAQQFPDLHSELNLSSLELGDSALYFCASSATGGADTQYFGPGTRLTVL.

CDR3 sequence reads: CASSSGAGNQETQYF. The CDR3, as DNA: TGCGCCAGCAGCTCGGGAGCGGGTAACCAAGAGACCCAGTACTTC. The chain has TRBV5-1 and TRBJ2-5; perhaps TRBD2 as D (6 bases). The CDR3 runs 15 residues. The V gene's germline CDR1 is SGHRS and CDR2 YFSETQ. V dropped 3 bases and J dropped 0 bases, with 12 bases sitting between them.

V usage is TRBV29-1 and J usage is TRBJ2-5; 11 bases match TRBD1. Germline loops: CDR1 SQVTM, CDR2 ANQGSEA. This CDR3 spans 15 amino acids. The V gene end was trimmed by 7 bases and the J gene end by 5 bases; junction bases not matched to a gene: 12. CDR3 protein: CSAPKGTGGVETQYF. DNA of the CDR3: TGCAGCGCTCCAAAGGGGACAGGGGGTGTTGAGACCCAGTACTTC.

The V call is TRBV18, the J call TRBJ1-1; 12 nucleotides line up with TRBD1. In germline, CDR1 is KGHSH, CDR2 LQKENI. The CDR3 is made up of 15 amino acids. Trimming took 6 bases from V and 7 from J; bases not matched to a gene: 9. In DNA form, the CDR3 reads TGTGCCAGCTCGCAGCCGGGACAGGGGGCTATTGAAGCTTTCTTT. This sequence encodes CASSQPGQGAIEAFF.

This rearrangement joins TRBV5-4 to TRBJ1-3; unclear D gene. This CDR3 comprises 14 residues. V gave up 3 bases and J gave up 1 base, with 8 bases separating them. CDR1 is SGHNT, CDR2 YYREEE, per germline (reference sequence). As DNA, the CDR3 is TGTGCCAGCAGCTCGTACTCTTCTGGAAACACCATATATTTT. It yields the protein CASSSYSSGNTIYF.

The chain links TRBV28 to TRBJ1-6, with 10 bases aligning to TRBD1. Germline CDR1 reads MDHEN; CDR2 reads SYDVKM. This CDR3 has 14 amino acids. J lost 10 bases, V lost 4 bases, and 4 bases had no gene match. CDR3 sequence (DNA): TGTGCCAGCAGTTCGGACAGGGGGGTGTCACCCCTCCACTTT. This codes for CASSSDRGVSPLHF.

This clonotype has just a few counts. The chain links TRBV19 to TRBJ1-1; no firm D call. V lost 2 bases and J 11 bases, leaving 18 bases between the germline ends. This CDR3 region has 14 residues. Germline V gives CDR1 LNHDA, CDR2 SQIVND (reference sequence). The CDR3 here is CASSIHKATLHAFF. The CDR3 coding sequence is TGTGCCAGTAGTATACACAAAGCGACCCTGCACGCTTTCTTT.

This clonotype was seen ten or more times. The genes are TRBV30 and TRBJ1-2; D is unclear. V lost 3 bases and J 7 bases, leaving 9 bases between the germline ends. The CDR3 has 11 residues. Looked up from germline, CDR1 is GTSNPN and CDR2 is SVGIG (reference sequence). CDR3 nucleotides: TGTGCCTGGAGAAGTAGAAGTGGCTACACCTTC. Its translation: CAWRSRSGYTF. Full variable domain (outside the CDR3, taken from reference TRBV30 and TRBJ1-2): SQTIHQWPATLVQPVGSPLSLECTVEGTSNPNLYWYRQAAGRGLQLLFYSVGIGQISSEVPQNLSASRPQDRQFILSSKKLLLSDSGFYLCAWRSRSGYTFGSGTRLTVV.

This clonotype was seen at least ten times. The gene calls are TRBV5-1 and TRBJ2-1; D not resolved. The CDR3 is made up of 15 amino acids. The ends were cut back, 0 bases at V and 0 bases at J, with 7 bases in the middle. Germline V lookup: CDR1 SGHRS, CDR2 YFSETQ. The CDR3 DNA follows: TGCGCCAGCAGCTTGGGGTTCAGCTCCTACAATGAGCAGTTCTTC. Its translation: CASSLGFSSYNEQFF.

The CDR3 spells CASSSGQSIDATNEKLFF. CDR3 coding DNA: TGTGCCAGCAGCTCTGGACAGTCCATAGATGCAACTAATGAAAAACTGTTTTTT. This chain links TRBV7-9 with TRBJ1-4; tentatively, D is TRBD1 (6 bases). This CDR3 spans 18 amino acids. Between the trimmed V and J ends, which lost 4 bases and 0 bases, there was a span of 18 bases. Germline V CDR1 and CDR2: SEHNR, FQNEAQ (reference sequence).

This clonotype was picked up many times. The rearrangement joins TRBV6-1 to TRBJ1-5; 7 bases align to TRBD1. With 5 bases clipped from V and 1 base from J, the junction kept 5 bases outside the gene matches. Germline values: CDR1 MNHNS, CDR2 SASEGT. The CDR3 is 15 residues long. The CDR3 DNA sequence: TGTGCCAGCAGTCCCAGGGACAGAAGCAATCAGCCCCAGCATTTT. Translating gives CASSPRDRSNQPQHF.

The V gene is TRBV7-2, the J gene TRBJ2-2; D call uncertain. Germline loops: CDR1 SGHTA, CDR2 FQGNSA. Deletions cut 5 bases from V and 6 bases from J, with 10 bases between. The CDR3 runs 13 residues. Written as DNA, the CDR3 is TGTGCCAGCAGCGAGTATCCGGCCGGGGAGCTGTTTTTT. This sequence encodes CASSEYPAGELFF.

In its sample, this clonotype was seen many times. The chain uses TRBV20-1 and TRBJ2-7, with D perhaps matching TRBD2 (6 bases). The ends were cut back, 6 bases at V and 3 bases at J, with 15 bases in the middle. The CDR3 consists of 13 residues. Germline lookup yields CDR1 DFQATT and CDR2 SNEGSKA (reference sequence). The CDR3 sequence is CSAYRDWIYEQYF. The DNA of the CDR3 is TGCAGTGCGTACCGGGACTGGATCTACGAGCAGTACTTC.

The genes are TRBV29-1 and TRBJ2-5; TRBD2 aligns across 8 bases. Trimming at V came to 4 bases and at J to 7 bases, leaving 5 bases not matched to a gene. Germline values: CDR1 SQVTM, CDR2 ANQGSEA. There are 12 residues in the CDR3. CDR3 in amino acids: CSVVSGGGTQYF. CDR3 nucleotide sequence: TGCAGCGTTGTAAGCGGGGGAGGGACCCAGTACTTC.